A single TCR beta chain is shown here with its context. This sample was included in a study of blood T cell repertoires in COVID-19. On the study more broadly: Specimens from acute and convalescent COVID-19 originated in the United States, Italy and Spain. Sources were T cells, B-cell-depleted T cells, or PBMCs; the material itself was cDNA or gDNA.

Germline lookup yields CDR1 SGHRS and CDR2 YFSETQ. V shed 0 bases, J shed 4 bases, and the junction held 4 bases outside the gene matches. The CDR3 has 16 amino acids. The Seattle patients, enrolled during active infection, were followed longitudinally. Authors' analysis steps: Amplification from reference gene primers served as the basis for estimated nucleated cell counts. Sequenced by immunoSEQ multiplex PCR; TCRdb stores in-frame clones only, minus some. The DNA was the basis for D and trimming; V, J and clone size are from that table. The data hold over 150,000 clones, with 85% to 90% observed a single time.

What was sequenced was peripheral blood. This clonotype was sampled from a man aged 60-69 years with COVID-19, enrolled during active disease. The chain carries TRBV5-1 and TRBJ2-1; TRBD2 aligns across 10 bases. Here the CDR3 reads CASSLVTSGLYNEQFF. The DNA of the CDR3 is TGCGCCAGCAGCTTGGTGACTAGCGGGCTGTACAATGAGCAGTTCTTC.